One sample yielded the 11 T cell receptor beta chains listed below, sequenced in a study of cytomegalovirus exposure and HLA in healthy donors. The PCR used 60 Vbeta and 13 Jbeta primers. Assay: immunoSEQ multiplex PCR; the TCRdb copy retains only in-frame clones and omits some. Counted here are about 160,000 clones, approximately 82% occurring once; the ten biggest clones make up 8.5%. Sequenced material: PBMCs. Receptors originate from a male donor in good health and CMV-seropositive.

The chain recombines TRBV14 with TRBJ1-1; D remains ambiguous. Trimming stripped 1 base from V and 1 base from J, with 10 bases between. The CDR3 is 15 residues long. Germline assignment: CDR1 SGHDN and CDR2 FVKESK. This chain's CDR3 is CASSQVAGKNTEAFF. Here the CDR3 DNA reads TGTGCCAGCAGCCAAGTCGCCGGGAAGAACACTGAAGCTTTCTTT.

This chain connects TRBV5-4 to TRBJ2-1; D is possibly TRBD1 (5 bases). Germline V gene lookup returns CDR1 SGHNT and CDR2 YYREEE (reference sequence). V dropped 5 bases and J dropped 6 bases, with 15 bases sitting between them. The CDR3 spans 14 residues. The CDR3: CASSTTKGVNEQFF. CDR3 in DNA: TGTGCCAGCAGTACAACTAAAGGGGTCAATGAGCAGTTCTTC.

The rearrangement links TRBV11-2 to TRBJ2-7; 7 positions match TRBD2. Trimming removed 1 base from V and 6 bases from J; junction bases left unmatched: 6. Looked up from germline, CDR1 is SGHAT and CDR2 is FQNNGV. The length of the CDR3 is 14 residues. The CDR3 region is CASSLVAGVGEQYF. DNA for the CDR3: TGTGCCAGCAGCTTAGTGGCGGGGGTCGGCGAGCAGTACTTC.

V is TRBV7-9 and J is TRBJ2-5; 7 bases are a match to TRBD1. Germline V CDR1 and CDR2: SEHNR, FQNEAQ (reference sequence). This CDR3 comprises 15 residues. The junction had 10 bases not matched to a gene; V was cut back by 4 bases and J by 5 bases. CDR3 sequence reads: CASSSVTGVGETQYF. The CDR3 bases are TGTGCCAGCAGCTCCGTCACAGGGGTTGGGGAGACCCAGTACTTC.

This sequence joins TRBV30 and TRBJ1-2, with D unclear. Per the germline V gene, CDR1 is GTSNPN and CDR2 is SVGIG (reference sequence). V was shortened by 1 base and J by 6 bases, with 12 bases between the two germline ends. This CDR3 contains 13 residues. In DNA, the CDR3 is TGTGCCTGGAGTGGCGGGCTTAAGCATGGCTACACCTTC. Protein: CAWSGGLKHGYTF.

The chain has TRBV28 and TRBJ2-5; 8 bases match TRBD1. V shed 5 bases and J 4 bases; nucleotides not matched to a gene: 6. From germline, CDR1 is MDHEN and CDR2 SYDVKM. CDR3 length: 14 residues. CDR3 loop: CASSDRTGRETQYF. CDR3 nucleotide sequence: TGTGCCAGCAGTGATAGGACAGGGCGAGAGACCCAGTACTTC. Based on the CDR3 plus reference TRBV28 and TRBJ2-5, the full variable domain is DVKVTQSSRYLVKRTGEKVFLECVQDMDHENMFWYRQDPGLGLRLIYFSYDVKMKEKGDIPEGYSVSREKKERFSLILESASTNQTSMYLCASSDRTGRETQYFGPGTRLLVL.

This clone was observed a few times. This chain's CDR3 is CASSETPPGGTDTQYF. As DNA, the CDR3 is TGTGCCAGCAGTGAAACCCCCCCGGGGGGCACAGATACGCAGTATTTT. V usage is TRBV6-1 and J usage is TRBJ2-3; TRBD2 might be the D (6 bases). The CDR3 sequence is 16 residues long. Trimming took 2 bases from V and 1 from J, leaving 13 bases between them. Germline V lookup: CDR1 MNHNS, CDR2 SASEGT.

J is TRBJ1-6 and V is TRBV4-3; D remains ambiguous. V lost 0 bases, J lost 9 bases, and 15 bases lay in between. Per germline, CDR1 LGHNA and CDR2 YSLEER. This CDR3 region has 16 residues. CDR3 bases: TGCGCCAGCAGCCAAGAACCGGGAGCGCTAAGTTCACCCCTCCACTTT. It yields the protein CASSQEPGALSSPLHF.

V is TRBV5-1 and J is TRBJ2-1; 7 positions agree with TRBD1. The CDR3 totals 15 residues. The germline CDR1 and CDR2 sequences are SGHRS and YFSETQ. V lost 1 base, J lost 8 bases, and 9 bases stayed unmatched. Here the CDR3 DNA reads TGCGCCAGCAGCTTGATGCGACAGGGAAGGGATGAGCAGTTCTTC. Amino acids: CASSLMRQGRDEQFF.

Here the CDR3 reads CASSGILEQYF. The CDR3 nucleotides are TGTGCCAGCAGTGGCATTTTGGAGCAGTACTTC. The chain carries TRBV28 and TRBJ2-7, with no clear D. Germline lookup yields CDR1 MDHEN and CDR2 SYDVKM. Trimming took off 5 bases at V and 7 bases at J, with 9 bases between the two ends. The CDR3 contains 11 residues.

On this clone itself: One end of the junction does not line up with germline, which may come from a read error. The rearrangement links TRBV6-1 to TRBJ2-1, with 11 bases lining up with TRBD2. Germline V gene sequence: CDR1 MNHNS, CDR2 SASEGT. The CDR3 contains 15 residues. The CDR3 region is CASILAGGPYNERFF. The CDR3 region has the DNA TGTGCCAGCATTTTAGCGGGAGGGCCGTACAATGAGCGGTTCTTC.